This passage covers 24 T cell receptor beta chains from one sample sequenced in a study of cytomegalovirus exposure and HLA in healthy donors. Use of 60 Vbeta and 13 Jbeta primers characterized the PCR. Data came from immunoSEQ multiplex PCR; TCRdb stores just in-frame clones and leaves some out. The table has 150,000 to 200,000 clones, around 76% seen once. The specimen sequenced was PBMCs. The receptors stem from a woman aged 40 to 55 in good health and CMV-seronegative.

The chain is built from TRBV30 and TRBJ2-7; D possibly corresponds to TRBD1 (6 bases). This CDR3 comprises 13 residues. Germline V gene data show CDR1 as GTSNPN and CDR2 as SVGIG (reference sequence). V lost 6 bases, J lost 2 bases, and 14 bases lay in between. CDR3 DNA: TGTGCCTGTCATAGGACAGCCACCTACGAGCAGTACTTC. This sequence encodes CACHRTATYEQYF.

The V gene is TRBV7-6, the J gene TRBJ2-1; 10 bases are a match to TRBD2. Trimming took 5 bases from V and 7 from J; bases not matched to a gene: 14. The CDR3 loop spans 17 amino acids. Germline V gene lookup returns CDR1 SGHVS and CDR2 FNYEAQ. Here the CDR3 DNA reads TGTGCCAGCAGCCCCGTTCCCCTAGCGGGAGACCGAAATGAGCAGTTCTTC. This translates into CASSPVPLAGDRNEQFF.

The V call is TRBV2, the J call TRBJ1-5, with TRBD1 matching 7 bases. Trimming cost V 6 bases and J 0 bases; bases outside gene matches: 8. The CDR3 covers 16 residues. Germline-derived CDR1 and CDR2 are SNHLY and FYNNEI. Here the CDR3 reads CASRVTGRNSNQPQHF. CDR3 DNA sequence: TGTGCCAGCAGAGTGACAGGGCGGAATAGCAATCAGCCCCAGCATTTT. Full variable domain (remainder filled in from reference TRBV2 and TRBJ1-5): EPEVTQTPSHQVTQMGQEVILRCVPISNHLYFYWYRQILGQKVEFLVSFYNNEISEKSEIFDDQFSVERPDGSNFTLKIRSTKLEDSAMYFCASRVTGRNSNQPQHFGDGTRLSIL.

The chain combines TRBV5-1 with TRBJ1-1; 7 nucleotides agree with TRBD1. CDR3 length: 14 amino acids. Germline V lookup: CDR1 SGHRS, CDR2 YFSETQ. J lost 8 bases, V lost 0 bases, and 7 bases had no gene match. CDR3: CASSLGGGQNEAFF. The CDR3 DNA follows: TGCGCCAGCAGCTTGGGAGGGGGACAGAACGAAGCTTTCTTT. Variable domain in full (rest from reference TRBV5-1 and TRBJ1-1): KAGVTQTPRYLIKTRGQQVTLSCSPISGHRSVSWYQQTPGQGLQFLFEYFSETQRNKGNFPGRFSGRQFSNSRSEMNVSTLELGDSALYLCASSLGGGQNEAFFGQGTRLTVV.

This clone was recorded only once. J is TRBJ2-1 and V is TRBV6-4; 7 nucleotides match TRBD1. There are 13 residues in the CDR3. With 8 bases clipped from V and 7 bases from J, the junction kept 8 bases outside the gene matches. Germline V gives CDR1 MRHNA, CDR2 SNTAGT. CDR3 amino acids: CASRPTGRNEQFF. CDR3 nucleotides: TGTGCCAGCCGACCGACAGGGCGGAATGAGCAGTTCTTC.

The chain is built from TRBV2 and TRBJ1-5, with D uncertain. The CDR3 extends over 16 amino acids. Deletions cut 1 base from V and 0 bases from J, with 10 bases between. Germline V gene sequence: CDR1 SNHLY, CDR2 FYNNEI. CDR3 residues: CASSEVAYYSNQPQHF. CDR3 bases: TGTGCCAGCAGTGAAGTGGCATACTATAGCAATCAGCCCCAGCATTTT.

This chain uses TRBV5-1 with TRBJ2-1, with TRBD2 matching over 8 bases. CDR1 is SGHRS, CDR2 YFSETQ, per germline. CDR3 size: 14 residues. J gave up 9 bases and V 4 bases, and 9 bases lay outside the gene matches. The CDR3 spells CASSGGLVQVEQFF. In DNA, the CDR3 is TGCGCCAGCAGCGGGGGACTAGTTCAGGTTGAGCAGTTCTTC.

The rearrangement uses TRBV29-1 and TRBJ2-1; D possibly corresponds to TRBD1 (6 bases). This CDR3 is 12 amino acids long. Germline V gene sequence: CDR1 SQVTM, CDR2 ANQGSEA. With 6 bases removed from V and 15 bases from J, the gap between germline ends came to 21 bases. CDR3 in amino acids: CSVTPTGRLAFF. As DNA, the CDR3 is TGCAGCGTGACACCAACAGGGCGGTTGGCGTTCTTC.

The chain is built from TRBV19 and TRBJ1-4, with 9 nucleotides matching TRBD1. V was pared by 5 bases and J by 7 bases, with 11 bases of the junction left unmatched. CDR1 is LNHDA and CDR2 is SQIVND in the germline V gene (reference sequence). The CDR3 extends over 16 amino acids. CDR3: CASSRATGTGTEKLFF. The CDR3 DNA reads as TGTGCCAGTAGTCGCGCTACCGGGACAGGGACTGAAAAACTGTTTTTT. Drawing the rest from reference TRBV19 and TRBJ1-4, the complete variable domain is DGGITQSPKYLFRKEGQNVTLSCEQNLNHDAMYWYRQDPGQGLRLIYYSQIVNDFQKGDIAEGYSVSREKKESFPLTVTSAQKNPTAFYLCASSRATGTGTEKLFFGSGTQLSVL.

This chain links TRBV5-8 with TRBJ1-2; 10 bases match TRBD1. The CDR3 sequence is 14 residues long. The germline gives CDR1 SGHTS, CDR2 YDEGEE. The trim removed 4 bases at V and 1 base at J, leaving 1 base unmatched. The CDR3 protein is CASSRTGGNYGYTF. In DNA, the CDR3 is TGTGCCAGCAGCCGGACAGGGGGTAACTATGGCTACACCTTC.

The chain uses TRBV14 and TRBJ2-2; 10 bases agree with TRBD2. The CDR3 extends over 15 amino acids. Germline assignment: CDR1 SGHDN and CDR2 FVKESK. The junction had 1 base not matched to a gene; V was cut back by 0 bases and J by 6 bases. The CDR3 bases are TGTGCCAGCAGCCAAGAGCTAGCGGGAGCCGGGGAGCTGTTTTTT. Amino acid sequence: CASSQELAGAGELFF.

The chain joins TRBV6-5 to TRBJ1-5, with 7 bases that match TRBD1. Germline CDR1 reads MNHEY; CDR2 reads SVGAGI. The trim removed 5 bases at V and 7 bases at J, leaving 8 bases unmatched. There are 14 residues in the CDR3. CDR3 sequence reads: CASSLHDRAQPQHF. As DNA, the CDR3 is TGTGCCAGCAGTCTACACGACAGGGCCCAGCCCCAGCATTTT.

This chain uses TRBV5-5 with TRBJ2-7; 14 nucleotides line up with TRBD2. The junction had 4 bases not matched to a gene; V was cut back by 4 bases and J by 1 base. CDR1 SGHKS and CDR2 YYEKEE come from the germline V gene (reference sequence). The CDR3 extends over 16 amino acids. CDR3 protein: CASSIGTSGGSYEQYF. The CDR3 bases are TGTGCCAGCAGCATCGGGACTAGCGGGGGATCCTACGAGCAGTACTTC.

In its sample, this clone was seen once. The CDR3 DNA sequence: TGCAGTGCTAGAGATAAGCGGGAGCAGTACTTC. This codes for CSARDKREQYF. The chain links TRBV20-1 to TRBJ2-7, with a tentative D call TRBD2 (5 bases). The V and J ends lost 0 bases and 7 bases respectively, with 7 bases between them. This CDR3 spans 11 amino acids. The germline gives CDR1 DFQATT, CDR2 SNEGSKA (reference sequence).

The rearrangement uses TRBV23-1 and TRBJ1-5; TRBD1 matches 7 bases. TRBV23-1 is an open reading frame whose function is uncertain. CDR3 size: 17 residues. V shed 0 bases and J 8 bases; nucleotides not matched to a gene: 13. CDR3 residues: CASSQSTGAPTGEPQHF. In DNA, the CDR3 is TGCGCCAGCAGTCAATCCACAGGGGCTCCAACCGGGGAGCCCCAGCATTTT.

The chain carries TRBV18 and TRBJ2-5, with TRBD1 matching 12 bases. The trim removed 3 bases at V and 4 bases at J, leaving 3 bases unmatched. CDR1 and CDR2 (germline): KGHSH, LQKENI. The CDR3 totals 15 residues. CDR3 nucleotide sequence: TGTGCCAGCTCACCTCCGGGACAGGGGGCAGAGACCCAGTACTTC. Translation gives CASSPPGQGAETQYF.

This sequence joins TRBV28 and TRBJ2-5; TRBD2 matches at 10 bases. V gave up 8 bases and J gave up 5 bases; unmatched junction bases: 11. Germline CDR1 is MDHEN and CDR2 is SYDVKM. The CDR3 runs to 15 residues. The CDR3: CASARLAGEEETQYF. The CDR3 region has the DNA TGTGCCAGCGCCCGTCTAGCGGGAGAGGAGGAGACCCAGTACTTC.

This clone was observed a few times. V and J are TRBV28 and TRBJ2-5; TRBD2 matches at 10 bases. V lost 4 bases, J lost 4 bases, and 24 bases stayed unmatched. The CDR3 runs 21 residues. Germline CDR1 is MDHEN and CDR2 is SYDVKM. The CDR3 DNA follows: TGTGCCAGCAGTTCCCCGGGGGGGGCTAGCGGGAGATTTTTGGGGCGAGAGACCCAGTACTTC. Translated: CASSSPGGASGRFLGRETQYF.

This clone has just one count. The CDR3 reads CASSPRGREVADTQYF. The CDR3 coding sequence is TGTGCCAGCAGCCCAAGGGGGCGGGAGGTGGCAGATACGCAGTATTTT. The rearrangement uses TRBV7-3 and TRBJ2-3; TRBD2 might be the D (8 bases). Trimming took off 5 bases at V and 4 bases at J, with 19 bases between the two ends. The germline V gene has CDR1 SGHTA and CDR2 FQGTGA. The CDR3 runs 16 residues.

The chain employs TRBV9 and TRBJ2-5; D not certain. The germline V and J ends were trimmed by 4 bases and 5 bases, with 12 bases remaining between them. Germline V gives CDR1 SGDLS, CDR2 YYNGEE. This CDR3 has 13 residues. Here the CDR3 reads CASSQSSEETQYF. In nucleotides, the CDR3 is TGTGCCAGCAGCCAAAGTTCCGAGGAGACCCAGTACTTC.

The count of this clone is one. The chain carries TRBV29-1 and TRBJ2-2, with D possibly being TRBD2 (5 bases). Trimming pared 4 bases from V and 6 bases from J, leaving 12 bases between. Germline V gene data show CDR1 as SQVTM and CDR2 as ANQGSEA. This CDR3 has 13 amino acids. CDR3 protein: CSVVGLASGELFF. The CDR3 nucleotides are TGCAGCGTTGTAGGGCTAGCTTCCGGGGAGCTGTTTTTT.

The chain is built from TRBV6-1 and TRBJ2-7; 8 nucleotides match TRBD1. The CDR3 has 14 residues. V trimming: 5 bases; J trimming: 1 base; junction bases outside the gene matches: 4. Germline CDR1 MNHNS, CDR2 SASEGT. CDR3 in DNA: TGTGCCAGCAGTCACAGGGGGAGTTCCTACGAGCAGTACTTC. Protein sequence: CASSHRGSSYEQYF.

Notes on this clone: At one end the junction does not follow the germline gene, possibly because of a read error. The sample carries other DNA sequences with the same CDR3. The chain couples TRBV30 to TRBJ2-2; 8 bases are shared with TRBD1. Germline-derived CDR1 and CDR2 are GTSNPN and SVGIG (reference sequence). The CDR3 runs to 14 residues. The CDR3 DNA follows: TGTGCTTGGAGTGGACAGGGCCTCGCCGGGGAGCTGTTTTTT. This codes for CAWSGQGLAGELFF.

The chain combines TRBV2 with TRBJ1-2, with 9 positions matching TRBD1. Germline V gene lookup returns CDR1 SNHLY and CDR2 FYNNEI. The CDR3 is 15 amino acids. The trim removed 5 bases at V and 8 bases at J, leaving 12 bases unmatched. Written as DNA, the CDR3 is TGTGCCAGCAGTCAGGGCCAACAGGGGGCTGCGGGCTACACCTTC. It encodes CASSQGQQGAAGYTF.